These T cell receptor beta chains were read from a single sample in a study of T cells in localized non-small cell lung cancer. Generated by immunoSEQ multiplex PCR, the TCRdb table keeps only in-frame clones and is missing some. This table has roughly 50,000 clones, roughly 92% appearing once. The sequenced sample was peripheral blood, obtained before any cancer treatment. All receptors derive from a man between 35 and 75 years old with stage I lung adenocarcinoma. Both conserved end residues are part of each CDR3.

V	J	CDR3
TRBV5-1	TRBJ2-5	CASSLDGTSGRIAQETQYF
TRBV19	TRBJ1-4	CASSTGIATNEKLFF
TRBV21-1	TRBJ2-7	CASSCSPATTVSYEQYF
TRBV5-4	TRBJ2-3	CASSPGQGGDTQYF
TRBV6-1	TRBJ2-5	CASSLLTSGEETQYF
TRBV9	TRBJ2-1	CASSATGGSSYNEQFF
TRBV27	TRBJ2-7	CASSYRQIPGQKYEQYF
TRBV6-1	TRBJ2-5	CASSEDLETQYF
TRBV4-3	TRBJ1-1	CASSHTGAGTEAFF
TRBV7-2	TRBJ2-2	CASSLVGLAGGITGELFF
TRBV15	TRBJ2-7	CATSRGDIVQGYEQYF
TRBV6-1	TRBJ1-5	CASREGLEPQHF
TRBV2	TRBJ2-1	CASSTGTSGSLYNEQFF
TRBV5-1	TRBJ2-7	CASSVSRGPYEQYF
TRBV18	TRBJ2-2	CASSPRDSAGGELFF
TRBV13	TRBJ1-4	CASSENSGNEKLFF
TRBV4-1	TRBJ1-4	CASSQDFPGVEKLFF
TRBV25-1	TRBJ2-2	CASSELTGGGKTGELFF
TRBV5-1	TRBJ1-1	CASSLGQGFTEAFF
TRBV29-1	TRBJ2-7	CSVDGGAAGTATYEQYF
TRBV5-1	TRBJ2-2	CASSLVRGPNTGELFF
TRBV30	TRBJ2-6	CAWNPPGANVLTF
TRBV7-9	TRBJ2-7	CASSSRTSYEQYF
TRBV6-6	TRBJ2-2	CAGGANTGELFF
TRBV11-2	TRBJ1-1	CASSLLLESKSTEAFF
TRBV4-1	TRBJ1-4	CASSQERRHPTNEKLFF
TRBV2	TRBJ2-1	CASSPILAVGYNEQFF
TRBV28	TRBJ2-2	CAIRDYGGRELFF
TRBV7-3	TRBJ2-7	CASSLTGGSREQYF
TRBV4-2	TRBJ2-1	CASSQGLAGEQFF
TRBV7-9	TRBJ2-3	CASSLAGGSTDTQYF
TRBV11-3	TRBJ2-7	CASSSPAAIFGGEQYF
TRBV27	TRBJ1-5	CASGGTEYQPQHF
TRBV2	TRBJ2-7	CASRKGSGYEQYF
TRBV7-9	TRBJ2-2	CASSPSPLAGDTGELFF
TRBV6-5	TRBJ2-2	CASSYSGVTGELFF
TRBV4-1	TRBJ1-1	CASSQGPDRAERNTEAFF
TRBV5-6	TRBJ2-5	CASSEGMETQYF
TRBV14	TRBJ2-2	CASSLRTAPGELFF
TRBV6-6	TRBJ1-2	CASSYLANYGYTF
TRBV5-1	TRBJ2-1	CASSTGQGAYNEQFF